This entry is about one T cell receptor (beta chain). This clone's antigen is unknown. The sample holds no much larger clone one base away, and base qualities are not on file. TCRbeta CDR3 regions were amplified from genomic DNA by means of the immunoSEQ Assay, a bias-controlled multiplex PCR. The published analysis was carried out like this. The number of nucleated cells in each sample was estimated by amplification of reference gene primers within the assay. Sequence reads were collapsed and filtered to measure the absolute abundance of every unique TCRbeta CDR3 rearrangement. Productive Simpson clonality was computed per sample as the square root of Simpson's diversity index over productive rearrangements. Held by TCRdb, this immuneACCESS table contains in-frame sequences only and omits some clones. Under half of the omission traces to an unresolved V gene where checked; the cause of the rest is unknown. That table is the source of V, J and clone size, and D and trimming were worked out from the DNA. In this sample the table shows roughly 330,000 clones, approximately 88% of which occur a single time. The ten largest clones represent approximately 4% of the sample.

This record belongs to a study of blood T cell repertoires in COVID-19 (dated by TCRdb to the early 2020s). About the full investigation: The collaborator samples originated in the United States, Italy and Spain and spanned the acute and convalescent phases of COVID-19. The repertoires were made available in a free public database intended to serve as a resource for research on the immune response to SARS-CoV-2. The sample metadata nearly always contained a de-identified subject ID, COVID-19 status, age in years and sex. HLA class I and class II types, where available, came from metadata supplied by the sample provider rather than from assay-based typing. The dataset comprised deeply sampled blood TCRbeta repertoires from subjects exposed to, actively infected with, or recovered from COVID-19. The samples were drawn from two sources: the first 160 participants of the ongoing ImmuneRACE study, and 1,000 to 1,500 subjects contributed by 6 global collaborators. The prospective study material was composed of cDNA or gDNA derived from T cells, B-cell-depleted T cells, or PBMCs.

From its cysteine to its phenylalanine, the CDR3 spans 16 amino acids. The read is trimmed to its CDR3 DNA, 48 bases read in frame from base 1. As encoded in the germline V gene, CDR1 is KGHSH while CDR2 is LQKENI. Compared with germline, V lacks 5 bases and J lacks 4 bases; bases without a gene match: 11. Each collaborating institution followed its own protocols to collect whole blood in K2EDTA tubes. For TCRbeta analysis, collaborators shipped samples as frozen whole blood, isolated PBMCs, or DNA extracted from either of those sample types. The paper's findings and limits, for the study overall: Clinical and demographic metadata were provided uncurated, with the amount varying by source and participant.

The origin of this receptor is a woman aged 45-65 years with active or convalescent COVID-19. The chain uses TRBV18 and TRBJ1-1; 9 central nucleotides agree with TRBD1. Sequenced material: peripheral blood. The CDR3 here reads CASSSGQGEVSTEAFF. The nucleotides are TGTGCCAGCTCATCGGGACAGGGTGAAGTAAGCACTGAAGCTTTCTTT.